Below are 20 T cell receptor beta chains sequenced from a single sample in a study of blood T cells in healthy people across ages. The second PCR ran 7 to 11 cycles with a sample-barcoded 5' primer and J-beta primers. Using its own MiXCR run on the 5' RACE reads, TCRdb lists one record per CDR3 protein. The table lists some 1,500,000 distinct CDR3 sequences, about 42% of them singletons, with approximately 4% in the top ten. The specimen sequenced was blood. The origin of the receptors is a woman between 18 and 30 years old in good health.

This sequence joins TRBV6-5 and TRBJ1-2, with TRBD1 as a possible D gene (6 bases). V shed 2 bases and J shed 2 bases, with 12 bases lying between them. From germline, CDR1 is MNHEY and CDR2 SVGAGI. The CDR3 has 15 amino acids. The CDR3 here is CASSYTPGANYGYTF. CDR3 sequence (DNA): TGTGCCAGCAGTTACACCCCGGGGGCGAACTATGGCTACACCTTC.

This clonotype was seen more than once but under ten times. J is TRBJ2-6 and V is TRBV6-6; no clear D. This CDR3 comprises 16 residues. Germline loops: CDR1 MNHNY, CDR2 SVGAGI (reference sequence). The ends were cut back, 8 bases at V and 3 bases at J, with 17 bases in the middle. CDR3 coding DNA: TGTGCCAGCGGCGACTCTTACGGGTATGGGGCCAACGTCCTGACTTTC. Translating it yields CASGDSYGYGANVLTF.

This clonotype was seen a handful of times. This chain connects TRBV6-2 or TRBV6-3 to TRBJ2-3, with no clear D. Trimming shortened V by 2 bases and J by 0 bases, and 6 bases separated the two germline ends. This CDR3 region has 14 residues. Germline CDR1 is MNHEY and CDR2 is SVGEGT. Here the CDR3 DNA reads TGTGCCAGCAGTTACGTCTCGAGCACAGATACGCAGTATTTT. This encodes CASSYVSSTDTQYF.

This clonotype was seen a few times. CDR3 DNA sequence: TGCGCCAGCAGCTTGTATTGGCAGGGGGCGTCCGAAGCTTTCTTT. Residues: CASSLYWQGASEAFF. This rearrangement joins TRBV5-1 to TRBJ1-1; 8 bases agree with TRBD1. The CDR3 has 15 residues. J was trimmed by 8 bases and V by 1 base; bases with no gene match: 10. Germline assignment: CDR1 SGHRS and CDR2 YFSETQ.

The chain employs TRBV5-1 and TRBJ2-1; TRBD1 matches 7 bases. In germline, CDR1 is SGHRS, CDR2 YFSETQ. The CDR3 runs to 15 residues. V lost 0 bases, J lost 10 bases, and 10 bases stayed unmatched. CDR3 region: CASSLAWTGWDEQFF. The CDR3, as DNA: TGCGCCAGCAGCTTGGCTTGGACAGGTTGGGACGAGCAGTTCTTC.

The gene calls are TRBV28 and TRBJ2-7; tentative D call: TRBD1 (6 bases). The CDR3 covers 15 residues. Per the germline V gene, CDR1 is MDHEN and CDR2 is SYDVKM. V was pared by 3 bases and J by 7 bases, with 19 bases between. The CDR3 loop is CASSFSGDTYNEQYF. The CDR3, as DNA: TGTGCCAGCAGTTTTTCAGGGGACACCTACAATGAGCAGTACTTC.

The chain recombines TRBV6-2 or TRBV6-3 with TRBJ1-2; D remains ambiguous. V lost 5 bases to trimming and J lost 6 bases, with 13 bases between them. CDR3 size: 13 residues. Germline lookup yields CDR1 MNHEY and CDR2 SVGEGT. CDR3 nucleotides: TGTGCCAGCAGTGGGAACTATGGCCATGGCTACACCTTC. Translated: CASSGNYGHGYTF.

J is TRBJ1-4 and V is TRBV7-9, with TRBD1 as a possible D gene (5 bases). The CDR3 is 18 residues long. V was shortened by 0 bases and J by 6 bases, with 20 bases between the two germline ends. CDR1 and CDR2 from the germline V gene are SEHNR and FQNEAQ (reference sequence). This CDR3 reads CASSLALAGDHSYEKLFF. For the CDR3, the DNA is TGTGCCAGCAGCTTAGCCCTGGCCGGGGACCACTCCTATGAAAAACTGTTTTTT.

V and J are TRBV7-9 and TRBJ2-5; 11 nucleotides match TRBD2. The CDR3 runs to 16 residues. Germline CDR1 is SEHNR and CDR2 is FQNEAQ (reference sequence). V shed 2 bases, J shed 5 bases, and the junction held 7 bases outside the gene matches. The CDR3 DNA sequence: TGTGCCAGCAGCTTAATTCTAGCGGGAGGTTACGAGACCCAGTACTTC. Residues: CASSLILAGGYETQYF.

As regards this clonotype: Its ends do not fully match the called genes, so a read error is possible. V usage is TRBV7-9 and J usage is TRBJ2-5, with TRBD2 as a possible D gene (5 bases). The CDR3 is 15 amino acids. The germline CDR1 and CDR2 sequences are SEHNR and FQNEAQ (reference sequence). The chain's CDR3 is CASILTRVLEETQYF. CDR3 DNA sequence: TGTGCCAGCATCTTAACTAGGGTTCTGGAAGAGACCCAGTACTTC. The whole variable domain, filled in from reference TRBV7-9 and TRBJ2-5, reads DTGVSQNPRHKITKRGQNVTFRCDPISEHNRLYWYRQTLGQGPEFLTYFQNEAQLEKSRLLSDRFSAERPKGSFSTLEIQRTEQGDSAMYLCASILTRVLEETQYFGPGTRLLVL.

V gene TRBV20-1 combines with J gene TRBJ2-3, with D possibly matching TRBD2 (6 bases). Germline CDR1 and CDR2: DFQATT and SNEGSKA (reference sequence). This CDR3 comprises 14 residues. The V gene lost 6 bases and the J gene lost 8 bases, with 21 bases spanning the gap. The CDR3 protein is CSAPGTLTWGTQYF. The CDR3 DNA reads TGCAGTGCCCCCGGGACTCTCACTTGGGGTACGCAGTATTTT.

This sequence joins TRBV6-8 and TRBJ1-6; D remains unclear. This CDR3 contains 16 residues. Per the germline V gene, CDR1 is MNHGY and CDR2 is SAAAGT. Deletions cut 5 bases from V and 5 bases from J, with 16 bases between. CDR3 nucleotides: TGTGCCAGCAGTCCACGTTTACCGAGGGATAATTCACCCCTCCACTTT. This encodes CASSPRLPRDNSPLHF.

The V and J genes are TRBV4-3 and TRBJ2-1; 9 bases fit TRBD2. CDR3 length: 17 residues. V shed 2 bases and J 5 bases; nucleotides not matched to a gene: 10. CDR1 is LGHNA and CDR2 is YSLEER in the germline V gene. CDR3 coding DNA: TGCGCCAGCAGCCAAACTCCGGGACTAGCAGGAGACAATGAGCAGTTCTTC. Its translation is CASSQTPGLAGDNEQFF.

The gene calls are TRBV7-8 and TRBJ2-7, with D perhaps TRBD2 (5 bases). This CDR3 region has 16 residues. Germline V gives CDR1 SGHVS, CDR2 FQNEAQ. V lost 4 bases and J 0 bases, leaving 16 bases between the germline ends. The CDR3 reads CASSSSTFISSYEQYF. The CDR3 coding sequence is TGTGCCAGCAGCTCTAGCACATTTATCAGCTCCTACGAGCAGTACTTC.

The genes are TRBV14 and TRBJ2-7, with D maybe TRBD2 (5 bases). Trimming shortened V by 6 bases and J by 2 bases, and 14 bases separated the two germline ends. Germline loops: CDR1 SGHDN, CDR2 FVKESK. The CDR3 runs to 14 residues. DNA of the CDR3: TGTGCCAGCAGTCGGGATTATAACGCCTACGAGCAGTACTTC. This codes for CASSRDYNAYEQYF.

In this sample, this clonotype turned up many times. The genes are TRBV27 and TRBJ1-2; D call uncertain. With 3 bases removed from V and 2 bases from J, the gap between germline ends came to 7 bases. The CDR3 is made up of 13 amino acids. Germline assignment: CDR1 MNHEY and CDR2 SMNVEV (reference sequence). The CDR3 sequence is CASSFTLNYGYTF. For the CDR3, the DNA is TGTGCCAGCAGTTTTACACTAAACTATGGCTACACCTTC.

The chain employs TRBV11-2 and TRBJ2-7, with D unclear. The CDR3 extends over 11 amino acids. Per germline, CDR1 SGHAT and CDR2 FQNNGV. Trimming removed 8 bases at V and 2 bases at J, with 7 bases between. CDR3 in amino acids: CASQATYEQYF. CDR3 sequence (DNA): TGTGCCAGCCAAGCAACCTACGAGCAGTACTTC.

V is TRBV12-3 or TRBV12-4 and J is TRBJ1-1, with D unresolved. V shed 3 bases and J shed 7 bases, with 9 bases lying between them. This CDR3 is built from 12 residues. CDR3 sequence (DNA): TGTGCCAGCAGTTTGGGGTGGCGTGAAGCTTTCTTT. As protein: CASSLGWREAFF.

This clonotype was found a few times. In DNA form, the CDR3 reads TGCGCCAGCAGCCTTCTTTTGGCTAGCGGGCCCCAAGAGACCCAGTACTTC. Its protein product is CASSLLLASGPQETQYF. The chain links TRBV4-1 to TRBJ2-5, with 8 bases fitting TRBD2. The CDR3 spans 17 residues. The germline CDR1 and CDR2 sequences are MGHRA and YSYEKL. Trimming removed 4 bases from V and 1 base from J; junction bases left unmatched: 11.

This clonotype has a handful of counts. The rearrangement joins TRBV29-1 to TRBJ1-1; TRBD1 agrees at 8 bases. The CDR3 covers 12 residues. From germline, CDR1 is SQVTM and CDR2 ANQGSEA. The V and J ends lost 0 bases and 10 bases, in that order; junction bases with no gene match: 4. CDR3: CSVEDPGTGAFF. DNA of the CDR3: TGCAGCGTTGAAGATCCCGGGACAGGAGCTTTCTTT. Using reference TRBV29-1 and TRBJ1-1 for the parts outside the CDR3, the full variable domain is SAVISQKPSRDICQRGTSLTIQCQVDSQVTMMFWYRQQPGQSLTLIATANQGSEATYESGFVIDKFPISRPNLTFSTLTVSNMSPEDSSIYLCSVEDPGTGAFFGQGTRLTVV.